The 8 T cell receptor beta chains reported below all come from one sample, sequenced in a study of OX40 agonist ivuxolimab in advanced cancers. The table came from immunoSEQ multiplex PCR; TCRdb's copy has only in-frame clones and leaves some out. The data contain about 76,000 clones, around 86% of them seen just once; the ten biggest clones take up around 2.5%. The sample in question was CD4+ or CD8+ T cells sorted from blood, obtained in a trial of the OX40 agonist ivuxolimab. The receptor source for this set is an adult with an advanced solid tumor such as melanoma, head and neck, liver or kidney cancer.

The chain carries TRBV25-1 and TRBJ1-4; D is possibly TRBD1 (6 bases). CDR1 and CDR2 from the germline V gene are MGHDK and SYGVNS. V was shortened by 6 bases and J by 8 bases, with 19 bases between the two germline ends. The CDR3 runs to 15 residues. The CDR3 DNA follows: TGTGCCAGCAGAGACTCAGGGGCGGAAGGGGAAAAACTGTTTTTT. As protein: CASRDSGAEGEKLFF.

The J gene is TRBJ1-5, the V gene TRBV5-5; no clear D. V shed 1 base and J shed 1 base, with 6 bases lying between them. CDR1 is SGHKS, CDR2 YYEKEE, per germline (reference sequence). The CDR3 runs to 14 residues. CDR3 DNA: TGTGCCAGCAGCTTGCTTCCGAGCAATCAGCCCCAGCATTTT. Protein: CASSLLPSNQPQHF.

This clone appeared once. This chain uses TRBV6-6 with TRBJ1-5; D unresolved. The V gene's germline CDR1 is MNHNY and CDR2 SVGAGI (reference sequence). V was shortened by 2 bases and J by 9 bases, with 14 bases between the two germline ends. The CDR3 loop spans 14 amino acids. The CDR3 DNA sequence: TGTGCCAGCAGTTACGGAGGCGGCCTAAGGCCCCAGCATTTT. Translated: CASSYGGGLRPQHF.

J is TRBJ2-3 and V is TRBV29-1; D is unresolved. CDR3 size: 11 residues. V was shortened by 6 bases and J by 5 bases, with 9 bases between the two germline ends. Germline loops: CDR1 SQVTM, CDR2 ANQGSEA. CDR3 in DNA: TGCAGCGTCGTGCCTAAAGATACGCAGTATTTT. Amino acids: CSVVPKDTQYF.

V is TRBV28 and J is TRBJ2-3; D may match TRBD1 or TRBD2 (5 bases each). With 3 bases removed from V and 6 bases from J, the gap between germline ends came to 16 bases. Germline V gene data show CDR1 as MDHEN and CDR2 as SYDVKM. The CDR3 totals 15 residues. This chain's CDR3 is CASSFFQGVRDTQYF. The DNA of the CDR3 is TGTGCCAGCAGTTTCTTCCAGGGAGTTAGGGATACGCAGTATTTT.

The chain combines TRBV28 with TRBJ1-1; the D gene is possibly TRBD1 (6 bases). Germline V lookup: CDR1 MDHEN, CDR2 SYDVKM. Trimming removed 0 bases from V and 0 bases from J, with 8 bases in between. This CDR3 is 15 amino acids long. CDR3 amino acids: CASSLWTGMNTEAFF. The CDR3 coding sequence is TGTGCCAGCAGTTTATGGACAGGCATGAACACTGAAGCTTTCTTT.

This chain joins TRBV5-1 and TRBJ2-5; 7 nucleotides align to TRBD1. This CDR3 has 15 residues. V shed 1 base, J shed 1 base, and the junction held 4 bases outside the gene matches. The germline V gene encodes CDR1 SGHRS and CDR2 YFSETQ. The CDR3 bases are TGCGCCAGCAGCTTGTGGGGACAGCCCCAAGAGACCCAGTACTTC. Its protein product is CASSLWGQPQETQYF.

The chain is built from TRBV7-3 and TRBJ2-3, with 9 bases that match TRBD2. This CDR3 spans 17 amino acids. Germline CDR1 is SGHTA and CDR2 is FQGTGA. V lost 5 bases and J lost 2; bases outside the gene matches: 11. The CDR3 spells CASSPRSGGPNTDTQYF. Written as DNA, the CDR3 is TGTGCCAGCAGCCCAAGGAGCGGGGGGCCGAACACAGATACGCAGTATTTT.